What follows describes a single TCR beta chain. Its antigen is still unknown. Time point described: baseline pretreatment blood. Stated treatment: 15 Gy SBRT to primary tumor, nephrectomy 4 weeks later. Blood was sampled at baseline, 2 weeks and 4 weeks after SBRT. The length of the CDR3 is 17 residues. CDR1 and CDR2 (germline): SQVTM, ANQGSEA. J gave up 9 bases and V 4 bases, and 22 bases lay outside the gene matches. The method was immunoSEQ multiplex PCR; TCRdb's version includes in-frame clones alone and lacks a portion of them. Among about 22,000 clones listed, 80% were seen once. The data were taken from a study of radiation and T cells in renal cell carcinoma. About the research overall: Nephrectomy followed 15 Gy stereotactic body radiation by 4 weeks.

Regarding the study as a whole: From baseline, blood top tumor clonotypes peaked at 2 weeks post-radiation.

The chain combines TRBV29-1 with TRBJ2-7; 9 nucleotides line up with TRBD2. This TCR was recovered from a man aged 55 to 70 with renal cell carcinoma. The sequencing used blood, collected from a patient whose treatment included radiotherapy and nephrectomy. The CDR3 sequence is CSVVGLAGPTGSTGQYF. CDR3 nucleotides: TGCAGCGTTGTCGGTCTAGCGGGACCGACGGGGAGTACTGGGCAGTACTTC.